This record concerns one TCR beta chain sequence. This sample was taken from a study of blood T cell repertoires in COVID-19. This CDR3 has 17 amino acids. In germline, CDR1 is SGHRS, CDR2 YFSETQ. Trimming took 0 bases from V and 4 from J; bases not matched to a gene: 7. Sequenced by immunoSEQ multiplex PCR; TCRdb stores in-frame clones only, minus some. The sample contains approximately 50,000 clones, roughly nine tenths of which appear only once. The receptor was derived from a man aged 65 to 85 with acute or convalescent COVID-19. Sequenced: peripheral blood. The chain has TRBV5-1 and TRBJ1-6; 7 nucleotides match TRBD1. The CDR3 here is CASSLAGSRGYNSPLHF. The CDR3 DNA follows: TGCGCCAGCAGCTTGGCGGGGAGCAGGGGGTATAATTCACCCCTCCACTTT.